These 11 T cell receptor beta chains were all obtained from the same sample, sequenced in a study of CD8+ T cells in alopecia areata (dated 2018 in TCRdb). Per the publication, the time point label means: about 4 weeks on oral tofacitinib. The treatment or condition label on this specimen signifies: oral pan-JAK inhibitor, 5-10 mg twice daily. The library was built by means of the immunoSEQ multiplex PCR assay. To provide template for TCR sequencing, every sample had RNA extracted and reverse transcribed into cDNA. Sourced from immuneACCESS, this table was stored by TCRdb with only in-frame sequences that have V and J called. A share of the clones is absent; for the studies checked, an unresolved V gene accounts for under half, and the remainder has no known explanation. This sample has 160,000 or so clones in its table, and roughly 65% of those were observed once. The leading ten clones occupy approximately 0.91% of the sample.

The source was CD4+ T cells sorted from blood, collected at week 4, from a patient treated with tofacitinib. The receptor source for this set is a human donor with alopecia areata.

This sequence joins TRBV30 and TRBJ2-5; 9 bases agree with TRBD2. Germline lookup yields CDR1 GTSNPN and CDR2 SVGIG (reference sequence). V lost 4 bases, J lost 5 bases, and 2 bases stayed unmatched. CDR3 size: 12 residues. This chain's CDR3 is CAWTAGGETQYF. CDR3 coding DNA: TGTGCCTGGACGGCGGGAGGGGAGACCCAGTACTTC.

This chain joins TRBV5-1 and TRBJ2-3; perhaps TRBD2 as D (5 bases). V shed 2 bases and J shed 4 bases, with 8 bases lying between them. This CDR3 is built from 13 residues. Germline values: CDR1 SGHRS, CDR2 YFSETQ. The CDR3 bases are TGCGCCAGCAGCTTTGGTAGCGCAGATACGCAGTATTTT. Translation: CASSFGSADTQYF.

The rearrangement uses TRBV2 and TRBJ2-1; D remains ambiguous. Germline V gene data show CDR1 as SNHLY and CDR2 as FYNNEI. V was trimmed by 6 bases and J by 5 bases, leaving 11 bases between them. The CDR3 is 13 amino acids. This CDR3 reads CASSITGDNEQFF. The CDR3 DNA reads TGTGCCAGCAGCATAACGGGTGACAATGAGCAGTTCTTC. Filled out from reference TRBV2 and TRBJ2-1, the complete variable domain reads EPEVTQTPSHQVTQMGQEVILRCVPISNHLYFYWYRQILGQKVEFLVSFYNNEISEKSEIFDDQFSVERPDGSNFTLKIRSTKLEDSAMYFCASSITGDNEQFFGPGTRLTVL.

The CDR3 coding sequence is TGTGCCAGCGCCCCGGGGGCCAAAAACATTCAGTACTTC. It specifies CASAPGAKNIQYF. The rearrangement links TRBV6-5 to TRBJ2-4; tentatively, D is TRBD2 (5 bases). Trimming removed 8 bases at V and 1 base at J, with 9 bases between. The length of the CDR3 is 13 residues. Looked up from germline, CDR1 is MNHEY and CDR2 is SVGAGI.

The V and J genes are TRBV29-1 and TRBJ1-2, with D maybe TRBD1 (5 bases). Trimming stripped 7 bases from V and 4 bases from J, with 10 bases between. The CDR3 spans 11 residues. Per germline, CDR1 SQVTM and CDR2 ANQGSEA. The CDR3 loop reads CSDGDGYGYTF. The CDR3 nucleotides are TGCAGCGATGGGGACGGCTATGGCTACACCTTC.

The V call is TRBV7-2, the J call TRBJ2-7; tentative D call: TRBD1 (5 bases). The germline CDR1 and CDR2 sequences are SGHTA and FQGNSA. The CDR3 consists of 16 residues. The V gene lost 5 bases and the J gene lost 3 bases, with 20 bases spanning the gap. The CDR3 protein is CASSAAVGQGYYEQYF. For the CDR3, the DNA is TGTGCCAGCAGCGCCGCCGTCGGGCAGGGTTACTACGAGCAGTACTTC.

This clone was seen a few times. The CDR3 reads CAWSVRPGLGAFF. CDR3 coding DNA: TGTGCCTGGAGTGTACGCCCGGGCCTCGGGGCTTTCTTT. The V gene is TRBV30, the J gene TRBJ1-1; D gene ambiguous. Trimming stripped 0 bases from V and 11 bases from J, with 16 bases between. The CDR3 has 13 amino acids. Looked up from germline, CDR1 is GTSNPN and CDR2 is SVGIG (reference sequence).

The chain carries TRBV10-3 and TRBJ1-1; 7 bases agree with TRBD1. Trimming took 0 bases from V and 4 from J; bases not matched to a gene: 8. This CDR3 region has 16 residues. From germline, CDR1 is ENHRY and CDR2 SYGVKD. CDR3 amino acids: CAISESPSAGGTEAFF. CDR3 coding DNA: TGTGCCATCAGTGAGTCCCCCTCGGCAGGGGGCACTGAAGCTTTCTTT.

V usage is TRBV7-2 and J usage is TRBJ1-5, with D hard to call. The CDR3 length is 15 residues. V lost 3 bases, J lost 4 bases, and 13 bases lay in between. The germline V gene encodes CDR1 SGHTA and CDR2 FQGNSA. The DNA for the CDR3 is TGTGCCAGCAGCTTCGGCATTATTGCGAATCAGCCCCAGCATTTT. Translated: CASSFGIIANQPQHF.

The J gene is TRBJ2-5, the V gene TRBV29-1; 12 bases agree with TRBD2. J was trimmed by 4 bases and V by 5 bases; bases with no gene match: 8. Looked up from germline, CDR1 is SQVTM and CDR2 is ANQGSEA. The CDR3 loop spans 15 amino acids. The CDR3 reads CSVWTSGEVGETQYF. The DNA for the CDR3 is TGCAGCGTTTGGACTAGCGGGGAGGTAGGAGAGACCCAGTACTTC.

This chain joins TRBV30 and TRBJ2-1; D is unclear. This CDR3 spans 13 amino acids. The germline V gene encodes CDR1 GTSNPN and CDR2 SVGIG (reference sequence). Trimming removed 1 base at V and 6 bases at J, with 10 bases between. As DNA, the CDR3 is TGTGCCTGGAGTGGAGATATAAGCAATGAGCAGTTCTTC. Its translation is CAWSGDISNEQFF.